The TCR beta chain under discussion was sequenced for a study of shared T cell receptors in the human thymus (dated by TCRdb to about 2021). Regarding the study in general: The study examined how self-reactive, shared T-cell receptor alpha chains are generated in the human thymus.

CDR1 and CDR2 (LGHNA, YSLEER) derive from the germline V gene. Ends trimmed: V by 0 bases, J by 3 bases; bases unmatched to a gene: 11. The CDR3, cysteine through phenylalanine, is 18 amino acids long. Only CDR3 DNA is held: 54 bases, read in frame from base 1. With regard to this clone: The clone's antigen remains unknown. No much larger clonotype is one base removed from it; base qualities were not supplied.

Library preparation used the immunoSEQ multiplex PCR assay. TCRdb re-hosts the immuneACCESS table, in-frame sequences only. Its copies lack some clones; in the studies checked, an unresolved V gene accounts for under half of them, and the cause for the rest is not known. For this sample the table gives under 700,000 clones, of which around 78% were detected only once. Of the sample, about 0.013% falls within the top ten clones. The same sample was also studied in work on human thymus T cells. That second report states: The donors were immunologically healthy infants in Finland who had open corrective cardiac surgery for congenital heart defects. The thymus tissue came from surgical resects taken out during corrective cardiac surgery. Both the thymic and the peripheral blood repertoires appeared to show biased V and J gene segment usage. The related research reported highly overlapping thymic TCR repertoires among unrelated individuals. The study characterized TCR alpha and beta repertoires from under 10 infant thymus samples and a few related peripheral blood samples. Donor ages ranging from about 7 to 244 days were recorded, and six or seven male and a couple of female infants were included in the cohort. Thymocytes were released mechanically from tissue and stored at -70 °C as pellets of roughly 9-32 million cells. Genomic DNA was extracted from frozen cell pellets with a QIAsymphony instrument. The immunoSEQ multiplex PCR assay was used to amplify the TCRB and TCRAD loci from a standardized amount of quality-controlled genomic DNA. The amplicons covered the V(D)J region and were long enough to include the CDR3 and to identify the V and J genes. The amplicons were sequenced on an Illumina platform via the commercial immunoSEQ service. Primer bias and sequencing errors were corrected as previously described, and TCRAD and TCRB definitions were based on the IMGT database. Analysis of the repertoires was done with immunoSEQ Analyzer 3.0 and VDJTools and included basic statistics, V/J segment usage, diversity estimates, rarefaction and pairwise overlap. To estimate diversity, the Chao1, ChaoE, Efron-Thisted, Shannon and inverse Simpson indices were applied, and diversity was also estimated on datasets down-sampled to the smallest sample. Repertoire overlap was assessed by strict matching of CDR3 nucleotide sequence, V gene and J gene, and clustering was done by Jaccard-based multidimensional scaling. On average, thymus samples gave 750,000 to 950,000 unique TCRB clonotypes, whereas blood samples gave roughly 86,000.

The chain joins TRBV4-3 to TRBJ2-5, with TRBD2 matching 9 junction bases. Material: thymocytes. The TCR sequence derives from a boy under two years old with a congenital heart defect. Donor details come from another sample of the same person, matched by shared clones. The DNA sequence is as follows: TGCGCCAGCAGCCAAGAGGGCGGGAGGGCCTATAATAAAGAGACCCAGTACTTC. This is translated as CASSQEGGRAYNKETQYF.